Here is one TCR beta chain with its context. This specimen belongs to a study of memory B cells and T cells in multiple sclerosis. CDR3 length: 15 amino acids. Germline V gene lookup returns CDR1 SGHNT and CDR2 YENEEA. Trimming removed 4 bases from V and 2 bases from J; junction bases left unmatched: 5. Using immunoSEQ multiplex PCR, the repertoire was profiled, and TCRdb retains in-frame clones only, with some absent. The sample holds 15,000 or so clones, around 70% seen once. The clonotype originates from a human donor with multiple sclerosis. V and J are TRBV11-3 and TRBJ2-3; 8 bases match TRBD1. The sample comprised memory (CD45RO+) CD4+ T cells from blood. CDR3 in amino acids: CASSSGTGFTDTQYF. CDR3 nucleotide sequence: TGTGCCAGCAGCTCCGGGACAGGTTTCACAGATACGCAGTATTTT.